The 24 T cell receptor beta chains in this list originate from one sample, sequenced in a study of OX40 agonist ivuxolimab in advanced cancers. Library construction relied on the immunoSEQ multiplex PCR assay. Here the immuneACCESS table is served through TCRdb, limited to in-frame sequences with V and J called. Missing clones are a known gap in these copies; in checked studies unresolved V genes cover under half, and the rest lacks a known reason. Across this sample there are 30,000 to 45,000 clones, with approximately 82% seen only once. About 1.8% of the sample comes from the top ten. This material consisted of CD4+ or CD8+ T cells sorted from blood, taken in a trial of the OX40 agonist ivuxolimab. Source of these receptors: an adult with an advanced solid tumor such as melanoma, head and neck, liver or kidney cancer.

The chain recombines TRBV7-3 with TRBJ2-3, with unresolved D. CDR1 is SGHTA and CDR2 is FQGTGA in the germline V gene. Trimming took 5 bases from V and 5 from J, leaving 14 bases between them. This CDR3 has 14 residues. In DNA form, the CDR3 reads TGTGCCAGCAGCGCGGACCCTGCCCAAGATACGCAGTATTTT. Encoded protein: CASSADPAQDTQYF.

On this clone itself: The identical CDR3 is also encoded by other nucleotide sequences in the sample. This chain joins TRBV18 and TRBJ2-1, with D tentatively TRBD1 (5 bases). Looked up from germline, CDR1 is KGHSH and CDR2 is LQKENI. V was cut by 2 bases and J by 4 bases, with 6 bases left in between. The CDR3 has 13 amino acids. The CDR3 reads CASSPNRYNEQFF. The CDR3 coding sequence is TGTGCCAGCTCACCAAACAGGTACAATGAGCAGTTCTTC.

V gene TRBV7-9 combines with J gene TRBJ2-1, with a weak D call TRBD2 (5 bases). The ends were cut back, 6 bases at V and 2 bases at J, with 14 bases in the middle. CDR1 and CDR2 from the germline V gene are SEHNR and FQNEAQ (reference sequence). This CDR3 has 15 residues. CDR3 amino acids: CASRARGGPYNEQFF. CDR3 DNA: TGTGCCAGCAGGGCTCGAGGAGGTCCCTACAATGAGCAGTTCTTC.

This rearrangement joins TRBV28 to TRBJ1-5; TRBD1 might be the D (5 bases). CDR3 length: 16 residues. The V end lost 2 bases, the J end lost 1 base, and 12 bases lay between the germline ends. CDR1 and CDR2 (germline): MDHEN, SYDVKM. The CDR3 nucleotides read TGTGCCAGCAGTTTAGTGGGGCAGGGCAGCAATCAGCCCCAGCATTTT. Translating gives CASSLVGQGSNQPQHF.

The chain couples TRBV27 to TRBJ1-6, with D perhaps TRBD1 (5 bases). Trimming shortened V by 0 bases and J by 10 bases, and 13 bases separated the two germline ends. Germline CDR1 MNHEY, CDR2 SMNVEV (reference sequence). The CDR3 spans 15 residues. DNA of the CDR3: TGTGCCAGCAGTTTATCCCCAGGGTCGGGGTCACCCCTCCACTTT. Its translation: CASSLSPGSGSPLHF.

V is TRBV7-3 and J is TRBJ2-1; perhaps TRBD1 as D (5 bases). Germline CDR1 is SGHTA and CDR2 is FQGTGA. The V end lost 5 bases, the J end lost 10 bases, and 9 bases lay between the germline ends. The CDR3 is made up of 11 amino acids. CDR3 sequence reads: CASSNQGEQFF. The CDR3 bases are TGTGCCAGCAGCAACCAGGGCGAGCAGTTCTTC.

The genes are TRBV5-1 and TRBJ1-4; no reliable D call. Looked up from germline, CDR1 is SGHRS and CDR2 is YFSETQ. Trimming stripped 1 base from V and 5 bases from J, with 6 bases between. This CDR3 comprises 13 residues. CDR3 loop: CASSLQANEKLFF. CDR3 sequence (DNA): TGCGCCAGCAGCTTGCAGGCGAATGAAAAACTGTTTTTT.

The rearrangement links TRBV2 to TRBJ1-3; D might be TRBD1 (6 bases). In germline, CDR1 is SNHLY, CDR2 FYNNEI. The CDR3 runs 15 residues. V lost 6 bases to trimming and J lost 3 bases, with 15 bases between them. CDR3 sequence reads: CASSVSDRSGNTIYF. CDR3 bases: TGTGCCAGCAGCGTCTCCGACAGGAGTGGAAACACCATATATTTT.

Here the CDR3 reads CASSLRQGNSYEQYF. The CDR3 DNA follows: TGCGCCAGCAGCCTCCGACAGGGAAACTCCTACGAGCAGTACTTC. This chain uses TRBV5-1 with TRBJ2-7; the match to TRBD1 covers 7 bases. Germline CDR1 and CDR2: SGHRS and YFSETQ. The CDR3 loop spans 15 amino acids. After removal of 4 bases from V and 0 bases from J, the junction contained 7 bases not matched to a gene.

The chain combines TRBV7-9 with TRBJ2-7, with 7 bases lining up with TRBD1. There are 13 residues in the CDR3. Trimming removed 2 bases from V and 5 bases from J; junction bases left unmatched: 3. Germline V CDR1 and CDR2: SEHNR, FQNEAQ (reference sequence). The CDR3 region has the DNA TGTGCCAGCAGCTTAACCGGACAGGACGAGCAGTACTTC. Protein product: CASSLTGQDEQYF.

V is TRBV6-5 and J is TRBJ1-1, with a weak D call TRBD1 (5 bases). V lost 0 bases to trimming and J lost 4 bases, with 9 bases between them. Germline V CDR1 and CDR2: MNHEY, SVGAGI. CDR3 size: 14 residues. This CDR3 is CASSYSARATEAFF. CDR3 sequence (DNA): TGTGCCAGCAGTTACTCGGCCAGGGCCACTGAAGCTTTCTTT.

The CDR3 coding sequence is TGCGCCAGCCGAGGACAGGGGCTTCTAAGGAAGTTCTTC. As protein: CASRGQGLLRKFF. The chain is built from TRBV4-1 and TRBJ2-1; 9 positions agree with TRBD1. Germline CDR1 MGHRA, CDR2 YSYEKL. V trimming: 8 bases; J trimming: 14 bases; junction bases outside the gene matches: 13. The CDR3 consists of 13 residues.

V is TRBV5-1 and J is TRBJ2-3; 8 bases line up with TRBD2. V trimming: 4 bases; J trimming: 0 bases; junction bases outside the gene matches: 10. The V gene's germline CDR1 is SGHRS and CDR2 YFSETQ. The CDR3 loop spans 17 amino acids. CDR3: CASSLRLAQTSTDTQYF. Here the CDR3 DNA reads TGCGCCAGCAGCCTGAGACTAGCGCAGACTAGCACAGATACGCAGTATTTT. The whole variable domain, remainder taken from reference TRBV5-1 and TRBJ2-3, is KAGVTQTPRYLIKTRGQQVTLSCSPISGHRSVSWYQQTPGQGLQFLFEYFSETQRNKGNFPGRFSGRQFSNSRSEMNVSTLELGDSALYLCASSLRLAQTSTDTQYFGPGTRLTVL.

V is TRBV6-1 and J is TRBJ2-7, with D maybe TRBD2 (5 bases). This CDR3 is built from 13 residues. The V end lost 4 bases, the J end lost 3 bases, and 10 bases lay between the germline ends. Germline V lookup: CDR1 MNHNS, CDR2 SASEGT. The CDR3 nucleotides read TGTGCCAGCAGTGGGGGAGATTACTACGAGCAGTACTTC. Protein sequence: CASSGGDYYEQYF.

This clone was recorded a few times. The chain combines TRBV30 with TRBJ2-7; D possibly matches TRBD1 or TRBD2 (6 bases each). Trimming cost V 6 bases and J 6 bases, with 15 bases left between them. Germline assignment: CDR1 GTSNPN and CDR2 SVGIG (reference sequence). CDR3 size: 12 residues. The CDR3 DNA reads TGTGCCTGCTCATTCGGGGGCGCCGAGCAGTACTTC. Protein sequence: CACSFGGAEQYF. Together with reference TRBV30 and TRBJ2-7, the CDR3 gives the full variable domain: SQTIHQWPATLVQPVGSPLSLECTVEGTSNPNLYWYRQAAGRGLQLLFYSVGIGQISSEVPQNLSASRPQDRQFILSSKKLLLSDSGFYLCACSFGGAEQYFGPGTRLTVT.

The rearrangement links TRBV7-3 to TRBJ2-1, with unresolved D. V lost 1 base to trimming and J lost 5 bases, with 12 bases between them. Germline V gene lookup returns CDR1 SGHTA and CDR2 FQGTGA. The CDR3 is 15 residues long. The CDR3, as DNA: TGTGCCAGCAGCTTAAGCGGCGATAGGGACAATGAGCAGTTCTTC. It is translated as CASSLSGDRDNEQFF.

The rearrangement joins TRBV27 to TRBJ1-5; D not resolved. V was shortened by 3 bases and J by 7 bases, with 7 bases between the two germline ends. The CDR3 runs 12 residues. From germline, CDR1 is MNHEY and CDR2 SMNVEV (reference sequence). DNA of the CDR3: TGTGCCAGCAGTTTGATAGGGCAGCCCCAGCATTTT. Translated: CASSLIGQPQHF.

The chain recombines TRBV6-6 with TRBJ1-2; D may be TRBD1 (5 bases). The CDR3 is made up of 13 amino acids. Trimming took 5 bases from V and 2 from J, leaving 9 bases between them. Per germline, CDR1 MNHNY and CDR2 SVGAGI (reference sequence). The CDR3 region is CASSKDKNYGYTF. The CDR3 region has the DNA TGTGCCAGCAGTAAGGACAAGAACTATGGCTACACCTTC.

This clone occurred once. V gene TRBV2 combines with J gene TRBJ2-5; TRBD2 matches 7 bases. V shed 8 bases, J shed 3 bases, and the junction held 3 bases outside the gene matches. Germline values: CDR1 SNHLY, CDR2 FYNNEI. The CDR3 consists of 12 residues. The CDR3 DNA is TGTGCCAGCGGGCGGGGGAAAGAGACCCAGTACTTC. Translating it yields CASGRGKETQYF.

This clone was observed a single time. The CDR3 here is CSVRAGGSYNEQFF. The CDR3 coding sequence is TGCAGCGTTCGGGCGGGAGGGTCCTACAATGAGCAGTTCTTC. This chain joins TRBV29-1 and TRBJ2-1, with 9 nucleotides matching TRBD2. Germline CDR1 is SQVTM and CDR2 is ANQGSEA. The ends lost 5 bases at V and 1 base at J; junction bases unmatched: 3. This CDR3 is 14 amino acids long.

V is TRBV6-6 and J is TRBJ2-7; 8 bases are shared with TRBD1. V gave up 6 bases and J gave up 2 bases; unmatched junction bases: 6. The CDR3 runs 14 residues. Germline CDR1 and CDR2: MNHNY and SVGAGI (reference sequence). CDR3 sequence: CASRGGQATYEQYF. The CDR3 DNA reads as TGTGCCAGCAGAGGGGGACAGGCAACCTACGAGCAGTACTTC.

CDR3 protein: CASSVALAGREAGELFF. The CDR3 nucleotides are TGTGCCAGCAGCGTAGCGCTAGCGGGTCGTGAGGCCGGGGAGCTGTTTTTT. V gene TRBV9 combines with J gene TRBJ2-2; 8 bases fit TRBD2. CDR1 is SGDLS and CDR2 is YYNGEE in the germline V gene. The CDR3 loop spans 17 amino acids. Trimming removed 0 bases from V and 6 bases from J; junction bases left unmatched: 10.

The rearrangement links TRBV7-9 to TRBJ2-5; 9 bases map to TRBD2. This CDR3 has 15 amino acids. Germline V gene sequence: CDR1 SEHNR, CDR2 FQNEAQ (reference sequence). Germline trimming cut 1 base from V and 8 bases from J; bases unmatched to any gene: 8. The CDR3 here is CASSLGAGGPGTQYF. DNA for the CDR3: TGTGCCAGCAGCTTAGGAGCGGGGGGCCCGGGTACCCAGTACTTC.

The chain combines TRBV11-2 with TRBJ1-5, with TRBD1 matching 9 bases. Germline loops: CDR1 SGHAT, CDR2 FQNNGV. The CDR3 has 15 amino acids. The V gene end was trimmed by 5 bases and the J gene end by 4 bases; junction bases not matched to a gene: 6. The CDR3 loop reads CASSGGTGINQPQHF. In DNA form, the CDR3 reads TGTGCCAGCAGCGGCGGGACAGGGATAAATCAGCCCCAGCATTTT.